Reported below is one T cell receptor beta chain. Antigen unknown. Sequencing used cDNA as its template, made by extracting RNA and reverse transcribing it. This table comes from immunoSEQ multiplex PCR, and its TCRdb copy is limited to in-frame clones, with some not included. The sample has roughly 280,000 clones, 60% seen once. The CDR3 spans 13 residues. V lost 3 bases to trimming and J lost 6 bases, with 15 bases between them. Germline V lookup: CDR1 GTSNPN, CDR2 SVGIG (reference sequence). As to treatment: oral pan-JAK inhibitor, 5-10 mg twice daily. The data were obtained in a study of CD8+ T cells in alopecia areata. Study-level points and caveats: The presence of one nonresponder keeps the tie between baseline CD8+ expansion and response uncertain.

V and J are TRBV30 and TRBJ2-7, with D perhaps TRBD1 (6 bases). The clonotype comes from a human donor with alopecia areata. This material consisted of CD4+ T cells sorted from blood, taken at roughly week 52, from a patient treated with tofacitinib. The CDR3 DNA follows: TGTGCCTGGAGGGCCGGGACAACAGGCGAGCAGTACTTC. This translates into CAWRAGTTGEQYF.